The TCR beta chain under discussion was sequenced for a study of blood T cells in healthy people across ages. Study outcomes and limitations: Long-lived donors had more naive CD4+ cells and higher diversity than aged donors.

Then a second PCR, running roughly 7 to 11 cycles, was carried out with a sample-barcoded 5' primer and a J-beta primer mix. Individual samples furnished no less than 2.5 million CDR3-containing paired-end reads apiece. TCRdb processed the 5' RACE reads anew with MiXCR; each CDR3 protein has one entry. The table lists 720,000 or so distinct CDR3 sequences, 35% to 50% of them singletons, with about 30% in the top ten. The CDR3 loop spans 14 amino acids. Germline assignment: CDR1 LNHNV and CDR2 YYDKDF (reference sequence). Losses at the gene ends were 5 bases for V and 3 bases for J; bases not matched to a gene: 6. This clonotype was found a few times. No antigen is known for it.

The rearrangement links TRBV15 to TRBJ2-7; TRBD2 aligns across 8 bases. The sequence was obtained from a man at least 80 years old in good health. The sequencing input was blood. CDR3 bases: TGTGCCACCAGCCGGGAGGGCAGCTACTACGAGCAGTACTTC. Protein sequence: CATSREGSYYEQYF.